Listed below are T cell receptor beta chains from one sample, sequenced in a study of T cell changes during pregnancy in multiple sclerosis. Profiled with immunoSEQ multiplex PCR; TCRdb holds only in-frame clones, not every one. The sample lists some 80,000 clones; approximately 92% were seen once. Sequenced here: peripheral blood, sampled in the first trimester of pregnancy. The receptors derive from a female donor with multiple sclerosis, enrolled in a pregnancy study. Both conserved end residues are part of each CDR3. The order of the fields is V gene, D gene, CDR3 protein. The D gene is left open where the match is weak.

TRBV7-3 TRBD2 CASSLNRVLAGVGNEQFF
TRBV9 TRBD1 CASSVRDRVNEKLFF
TRBV6-1 . CASETTVSSYEQYF
TRBV19 . CASSISRGPKTGEQFF
TRBV2 . CASSRRQQTSYEQYF
TRBV27 TRBD1 CASSSWTGTGNQPQHF
TRBV19 . CASSMIPGADTQYF
TRBV18 . CASSPPRKTGYNEQFF
TRBV18 TRBD2 CASSPITSGGSGNEQFF
TRBV5-1 . CASSLGQFSGNTIYF
TRBV2 . CASSTSTVPYEQYF
TRBV19 TRBD2 CASSLLAGGPGVLYF
TRBV2 TRBD2 CASQYGRAETQYF
TRBV4-2 . CASSQDSGVRPNYGYTF
TRBV7-2 . CASSLQGQETQYF
TRBV15 . CATSRGETGATNEKLFF
TRBV27 TRBD1 CASSPGQGIAYEQYF
TRBV19 . CASSGDRTYEQYF
TRBV10-3 TRBD2 CAIRGLADTDTQYF
TRBV25-1 TRBD1 CASSEYKDRGREKLFF
TRBV7-2 . CASSIGGANTGELFF
TRBV28 TRBD2 CASSFGGRDYEQYF
TRBV6-5 . CASSYTGNEQFF
TRBV9 . CASSDVEGALFF
TRBV5-1 . CASSYQGRNTEAFF
TRBV7-3 TRBD2 CASSLTSSGRGLYEQYF
TRBV6-4 TRBD1 CASTRGEVYLFRPQHF
TRBV5-6 . CASSLAQGRGNTQYF
TRBV6-5 . CASRPTATYEQYF
TRBV30 . CAWSDPRGSNQPQHF
TRBV7-6 TRBD1 CASSLKGSGTGGYEQYF
TRBV2 TRBD1 CASREDRARGGYTF
TRBV6-1 TRBD2 CASSESRPGLAGAYEQYF
TRBV7-2 TRBD2 CASSSPSGGTGELFF
TRBV7-2 . CASSMDRGGGYSNQPQHF
TRBV7-9 TRBD1 CASSFWTGGNEKLFF